The 6 T cell receptor beta chains in this list originate from one sample, sequenced in a study of T cell repertoires in cytomegalovirus infection. TCRdb reanalysed the reads using MiXCR and keeps one entry per CDR3 protein. The sample carries more than 150,000 distinct CDR3 sequences, around 20% recorded once. The source material was PBMCs. The receptors were sampled from a human donor in good health (CMV status not recorded). Some clones in this sample may be carry-over from other donors' samples.

This clonotype was seen more than once but under ten times. J is TRBJ2-1 and V is TRBV5-1, with a tentative D call TRBD2 (6 bases). V gave up 0 bases and J gave up 8 bases, with 15 bases separating them. The germline gives CDR1 SGHRS, CDR2 YFSETQ. The CDR3 loop spans 15 amino acids. CDR3 sequence: CASSLEAGMGHEQFF. The CDR3 DNA is TGCGCCAGCAGCTTGGAGGCGGGGATGGGCCATGAGCAGTTCTTC.

This clonotype was found many times. The genes are TRBV7-8 and TRBJ1-5; 7 bases agree with TRBD1. The CDR3 is made up of 16 amino acids. Unmatched junction bases numbered 8, after V lost 4 bases and J lost 2 bases. Looked up from germline, CDR1 is SGHVS and CDR2 is FQNEAQ. The CDR3, as DNA: TGTGCCAGCAGCTCGTACAGGGGTGGTGGCAATCAGCCCCAGCATTTT. It specifies CASSSYRGGGNQPQHF.

The chain is built from TRBV28 and TRBJ1-5; D is unclear. This CDR3 spans 11 amino acids. Trimming stripped 4 bases from V and 7 bases from J, with 5 bases between. Germline CDR1 MDHEN, CDR2 SYDVKM. The CDR3 sequence: CASSSFQPQHF. Here the CDR3 DNA reads TGTGCCAGCAGTTCCTTCCAGCCCCAGCATTTT.

CDR3 loop: CASSSDAGGYEQYF. CDR3 DNA sequence: TGCGCCAGCAGCTCGGACGCTGGGGGGTACGAGCAGTACTTC. The chain joins TRBV5-1 to TRBJ2-7; TRBD2 is a possible D gene (6 bases). The CDR3 has 14 amino acids. Germline values: CDR1 SGHRS, CDR2 YFSETQ. Trimming took 3 bases from V and 4 from J, leaving 14 bases between them.

J is TRBJ2-1 and V is TRBV28, with TRBD2 identical over 9 bases. The CDR3 loop spans 15 amino acids. V lost 8 bases to trimming and J lost 0 bases; unmatched junction nucleotides: 5. Germline V CDR1 and CDR2: MDHEN, SYDVKM. The CDR3 region has the DNA TGTGCCAGCCGCGGGGGGGTGAGCTCCTACAATGAGCAGTTCTTC. This sequence encodes CASRGGVSSYNEQFF.

CDR3 nucleotides: TGCAGCGTCGACAGGGGGCAAAACGGGGAGCTGTTTTTT. This translates into CSVDRGQNGELFF. The genes are TRBV29-1 and TRBJ2-2, with 10 nucleotides matching TRBD1. V dropped 6 bases and J dropped 7; count of bases not matched to a gene: 5. This CDR3 is built from 13 residues. The germline V gene has CDR1 SQVTM and CDR2 ANQGSEA.